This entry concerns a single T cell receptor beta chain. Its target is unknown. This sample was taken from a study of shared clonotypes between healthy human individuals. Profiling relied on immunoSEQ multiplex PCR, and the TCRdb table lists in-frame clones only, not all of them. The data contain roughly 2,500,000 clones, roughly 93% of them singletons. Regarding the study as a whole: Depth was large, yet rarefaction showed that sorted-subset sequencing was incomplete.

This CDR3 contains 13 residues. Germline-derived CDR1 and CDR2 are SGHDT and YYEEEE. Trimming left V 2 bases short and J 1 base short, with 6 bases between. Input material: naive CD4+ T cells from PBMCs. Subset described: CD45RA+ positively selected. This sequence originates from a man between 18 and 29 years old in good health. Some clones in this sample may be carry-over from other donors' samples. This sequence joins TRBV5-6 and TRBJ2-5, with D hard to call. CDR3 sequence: CASSFIAQETQYF. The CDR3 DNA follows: TGTGCCAGCAGCTTTATTGCCCAAGAGACCCAGTACTTC.